This T cell receptor beta chain came from a study of tumor-infiltrating lymphocytes in primary liver carcinoma. Study information: The patient group consisted of men and women aged 30 to 69 years. The study's findings and limits: The bulk unsorted samples meant that CD4+ and CD8+ repertoires went uncompared.

Germline DNA was also extracted, while the blood RNA originated from unsorted whole blood. As for this clonotype: The target antigen is unknown. The junction differs from germline at one of its ends, possibly a read error.

Total RNA (approximately 450 ng) served as template for TCR beta cDNA synthesis primed by a constant-region primer. Sequencing libraries for TCR beta derived from three nested multiplex PCR rounds that used slightly modified ARM-PCR. PCR rounds one and two used TRBV1-TRBV30 forward primers with a C-beta reverse primer for roughly 9 cycles each. Via MiXCR, TCRdb re-called the multiplex PCR reads, giving one row per CDR3 protein. The sample lists about 310,000 distinct CDR3 sequences, approximately 54% occurring once. The germline CDR1 and CDR2 sequences are SGHAT and FQNNGV. CDR3 length: 16 residues. The rearrangement joins TRBV11-2 to TRBJ2-3, with D perhaps TRBD2 (5 bases). The receptor was isolated from a woman in her twenties or thirties with primary liver carcinoma and hepatitis B virus infection. The sequencing input was peripheral blood. CDR3 protein: CASRPRETSSTDTHCF. The CDR3 DNA sequence: TGTGCCAGCAGACCGAGGGAGACGTCGAGCACAGATACGCATTGTTTT.